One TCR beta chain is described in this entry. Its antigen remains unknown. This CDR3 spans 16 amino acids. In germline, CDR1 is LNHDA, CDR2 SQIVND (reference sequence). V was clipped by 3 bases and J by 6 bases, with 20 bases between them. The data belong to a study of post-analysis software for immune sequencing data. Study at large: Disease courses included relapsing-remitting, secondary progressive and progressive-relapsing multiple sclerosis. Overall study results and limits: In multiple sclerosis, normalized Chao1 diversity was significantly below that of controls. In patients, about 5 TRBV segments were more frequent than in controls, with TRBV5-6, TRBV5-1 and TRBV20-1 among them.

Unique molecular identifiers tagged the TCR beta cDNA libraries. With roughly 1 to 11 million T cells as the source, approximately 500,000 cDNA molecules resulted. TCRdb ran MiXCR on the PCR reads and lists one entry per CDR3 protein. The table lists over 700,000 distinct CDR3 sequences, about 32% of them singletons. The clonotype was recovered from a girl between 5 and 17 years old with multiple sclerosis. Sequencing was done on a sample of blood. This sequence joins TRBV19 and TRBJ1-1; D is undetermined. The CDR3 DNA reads TGTGCCAGTAGTATTCTCCTCGGGGATGCAAGGGCTGAAGCTTTCTTT. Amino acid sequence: CASSILLGDARAEAFF.